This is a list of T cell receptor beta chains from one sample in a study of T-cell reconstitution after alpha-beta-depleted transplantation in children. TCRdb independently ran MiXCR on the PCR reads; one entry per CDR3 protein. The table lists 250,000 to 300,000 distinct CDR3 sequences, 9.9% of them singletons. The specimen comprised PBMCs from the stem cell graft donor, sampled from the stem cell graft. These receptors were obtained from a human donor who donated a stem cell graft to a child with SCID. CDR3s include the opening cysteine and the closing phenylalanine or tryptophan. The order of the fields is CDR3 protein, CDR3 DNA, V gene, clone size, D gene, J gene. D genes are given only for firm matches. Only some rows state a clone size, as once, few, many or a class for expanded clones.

CDR3: CASLRDGTGFDEQYF; DNA: TGCGCCAGTCTCCGGGACGGGACAGGGTTCGACGAGCAGTACTTC; V: TRBV5-1; size: .; D: TRBD1; J: TRBJ2-7
CDR3: CSARDRLRVTLTDTQYF; DNA: TGCAGTGCTAGAGATCGGTTAAGAGTCACCCTCACAGATACGCAGTATTTT; V: TRBV20-1; size: .; D: .; J: TRBJ2-3
CDR3: CASSQAGTSSYEQYF; DNA: TGTGCCAGCAGCCAAGCCGGGACTAGCTCCTACGAGCAGTACTTC; V: TRBV11-2; size: .; D: TRBD2; J: TRBJ2-7
CDR3: CSARQTGGAETQYF; DNA: TGCAGTGCTAGACAAACAGGGGGCGCCGAGACCCAGTACTTC; V: TRBV20-1; size: few; D: TRBD1; J: TRBJ2-5
CDR3: CASSLATGVSTEAFF; DNA: TGTGCCAGCAGCTTAGCGACAGGGGTGAGCACTGAAGCTTTCTTT; V: TRBV7-2; size: few; D: TRBD1; J: TRBJ1-1
CDR3: CASSSSGSSTGELFF; DNA: TGTGCCAGCAGCTCCTCAGGCAGTTCAACCGGGGAGCTGTTTTTT; V: TRBV7-3; size: many; D: .; J: TRBJ2-2
CDR3: CASSLMGGTGNLQETQYF; DNA: TGTGCCAGCAGCTTAATGGGGGGGACAGGGAACTTACAAGAGACCCAGTACTTC; V: TRBV7-3; size: .; D: TRBD1; J: TRBJ2-5
CDR3: CASSRRENNEQFF; DNA: TGTGCCAGCAGCCGACGGGAAAACAATGAGCAGTTCTTC; V: TRBV7-9; size: few; D: .; J: TRBJ2-1
CDR3: CASSLPGRASYEQYF; DNA: TGTGCCAGCAGCTTACCGGGGAGGGCCTCCTACGAGCAGTACTTC; V: TRBV11-1; size: few; D: TRBD2; J: TRBJ2-7
CDR3: CASSLIPGHTIYF; DNA: TGTGCCAGCAGCTTAATACCTGGGCACACCATATATTTT; V: TRBV7-6; size: few; D: .; J: TRBJ1-3
CDR3: CASSLGAVDPYEQYF; DNA: TGTGCCAGCAGTTTAGGGGCAGTGGACCCCTACGAGCAGTACTTC; V: TRBV12-3/TRBV12-4; size: .; D: .; J: TRBJ2-7
CDR3: CASSLAGAGNEQYF; DNA: TGTGCCAGCAGCTTAGCCGGGGCCGGGAACGAGCAGTACTTC; V: TRBV7-9; size: few; D: .; J: TRBJ2-7
CDR3: CSAPRQGGSSEQYF; DNA: TGCAGTGCCCCGAGACAGGGGGGGTCTTCCGAGCAGTACTTC; V: TRBV20-1; size: many; D: TRBD1; J: TRBJ2-7
CDR3: CASIRAPQGSGGELFF; DNA: TGTGCCAGCATCCGGGCCCCACAGGGTTCGGGCGGGGAGCTGTTTTTT; V: TRBV12-3/TRBV12-4; size: .; D: .; J: TRBJ2-2
CDR3: CASKDRGSYNEQFF; DNA: TGTGCCAGCAAGGACAGGGGCTCCTACAATGAGCAGTTCTTC; V: TRBV2; size: .; D: TRBD1; J: TRBJ2-1
CDR3: CASSHIIGSLQNTEAFF; DNA: TGTGCCAGCAGCCATATAATCGGGAGCCTCCAGAACACTGAAGCTTTCTTT; V: TRBV12-3/TRBV12-4; size: .; D: .; J: TRBJ1-1
CDR3: CASSVEGLETQYF; DNA: TGTGCCAGCAGCGTAGAAGGGTTGGAGACCCAGTACTTC; V: TRBV9; size: .; D: .; J: TRBJ2-5
CDR3: CSARDAGGEAGELFF; DNA: TGCAGTGCTAGAGACGCCGGGGGCGAGGCCGGGGAGCTGTTTTTT; V: TRBV20-1; size: .; D: .; J: TRBJ2-2
CDR3: CASSKSYEQYF; DNA: TGTGCCAGCAGTAAATCCTACGAGCAGTACTTC; V: TRBV25-1; size: few; D: .; J: TRBJ2-7
CDR3: CSGIPTVNTEAFF; DNA: TGCAGTGGAATCCCTACAGTGAACACTGAAGCTTTCTTT; V: TRBV20-1; size: few; D: .; J: TRBJ1-1
CDR3: CASSIRILNNEQFF; DNA: TGTGCCAGCAGTATCCGGATCCTCAACAATGAGCAGTTCTTC; V: TRBV12-3/TRBV12-4; size: few; D: .; J: TRBJ2-1
CDR3: CASSLAPLKSYEQYF; DNA: TGCGCCAGCAGCTTGGCGCCCCTCAAATCCTACGAGCAGTACTTC; V: TRBV5-1; size: few; D: .; J: TRBJ2-7
CDR3: CASSAGFETQYF; DNA: TGTGCCAGCAGTGCAGGGTTCGAGACCCAGTACTTC; V: TRBV12-3/TRBV12-4; size: few; D: .; J: TRBJ2-5
CDR3: CASSSLGLAGELFF; DNA: TGTGCCAGCAGCAGCCTAGGCTTGGCCGGGGAGCTGTTTTTT; V: TRBV7-9; size: few; D: .; J: TRBJ2-2
CDR3: CASSLALVYTGELFF; DNA: TGTGCCAGCAGCTTAGCTCTGGTGTACACCGGGGAGCTGTTTTTT; V: TRBV7-8; size: few; D: .; J: TRBJ2-2
CDR3: CASSLIPGGYNTEQFF; DNA: TGCGCCAGCAGCTTGATTCCCGGGGGGTATAACACGGAGCAGTTCTTC; V: TRBV5-1; size: .; D: TRBD2; J: TRBJ2-1
CDR3: CASSLADRAKNIQYF; DNA: TGTGCCAGCAGTTTGGCAGACAGGGCCAAAAACATTCAGTACTTC; V: TRBV12-3/TRBV12-4; size: few; D: .; J: TRBJ2-4
CDR3: CASSSGPQESGELFF; DNA: TGTGCCAGCAGCTCGGGACCCCAGGAATCCGGGGAGCTGTTTTTT; V: TRBV5-4; size: .; D: .; J: TRBJ2-2